This T cell receptor beta chain was retrieved from a study of cytomegalovirus exposure and HLA in healthy donors. Study as a whole: The Caucasian-associated ancestry cluster held over 65% of 398 genotyped donors.

Study findings and constraints: For most TCR beta V segments, an earlier analysis put the productive rate at about 90% or about 30% of the time. As a later analysis showed, several of the most significant clusters appeared to be linked to common viral pathogens.

As regards this clone: Its specificity is not known.

The study ran its PCR with 60 Vbeta and 13 Jbeta primers. The method was immunoSEQ multiplex PCR; TCRdb's version includes in-frame clones alone and lacks a portion of them. The table has about 120,000 clones, about 83% seen once. Healthy bone marrow donors supplied every sample. Specimen: PBMCs. The source is a female donor in good health and CMV-seronegative.

The CDR3 here is CASSKDREDGNQPQHF. In nucleotides, the CDR3 is TGTGCCAGCAGCAAGGACAGGGAAGATGGCAATCAGCCCCAGCATTTT. The rearrangement uses TRBV21-1 and TRBJ1-5; the DNA was not compared with TRBD1, the D call given in the table. TRBV21-1 constitutes a pseudogene. The CDR3 sequence is 16 residues long.